These 30 T cell receptor beta chains were all obtained from the same sample, sequenced in a study of shared clonotypes between healthy human individuals. Profiling relied on immunoSEQ multiplex PCR, and the TCRdb table lists in-frame clones only, not all of them. The sample shows around 2.5 million clones, 90% to 95% of them seen only once. Sequencing was done on a sample of naive CD4+ T cells from PBMCs. Subset described: CD45RA+ positively selected. These receptors came from a man between 18 and 29 years old in good health. Some clones in this sample may be carry-over from other donors' samples.

About this clone: Other nucleotide sequences in the sample specify the same CDR3. The chain is built from TRBV5-1 and TRBJ2-5; weak D call: TRBD2 (6 bases). The CDR3 length is 13 residues. The germline V and J ends were trimmed by 2 bases and 3 bases, with 8 bases remaining between them. In germline, CDR1 is SGHRS, CDR2 YFSETQ. The CDR3 DNA follows: TGCGCCAGCAGCTTACCGGGGGAAGAGACCCAGTACTTC. Its protein product is CASSLPGEETQYF.

Comment on this clone: The same CDR3 also results from other DNA sequences found in this sample. CDR3 sequence (DNA): TGCGCCAGCAGTCCCGGACAGAGCACAGATACGCAGTATTTT. This codes for CASSPGQSTDTQYF. The rearrangement uses TRBV5-1 and TRBJ2-3; maybe TRBD1 (6 bases). This CDR3 region has 14 residues. Germline V CDR1 and CDR2: SGHRS, YFSETQ. Trimming stripped 5 bases from V and 0 bases from J, with 10 bases between. The whole variable domain, filled in from reference TRBV5-1 and TRBJ2-3, reads KAGVTQTPRYLIKTRGQQVTLSCSPISGHRSVSWYQQTPGQGLQFLFEYFSETQRNKGNFPGRFSGRQFSNSRSEMNVSTLELGDSALYLCASSPGQSTDTQYFGPGTRLTVL.

The chain couples TRBV18 to TRBJ1-2, with TRBD1 identical over 8 bases. The length of the CDR3 is 13 residues. Trimming removed 6 bases from V and 8 bases from J; junction bases left unmatched: 8. Germline CDR1 reads KGHSH; CDR2 reads LQKENI. The DNA of the CDR3 is TGTGCCAGCTCCCCGGACAGGGTTAGCGGCTACACCTTC. Protein: CASSPDRVSGYTF.

The sample holds one count of this clone. The rearrangement uses TRBV4-1 and TRBJ2-4; D might be TRBD1 (5 bases). V was pared by 3 bases and J by 5 bases, with 11 bases between. The CDR3 covers 14 residues. Germline V gene sequence: CDR1 MGHRA, CDR2 YSYEKL. CDR3 bases: TGCGCCAGCAGCCAGGGTCTAGGGGAAAACATTCAGTACTTC. This gives the protein CASSQGLGENIQYF.

The chain carries TRBV28 and TRBJ2-5; TRBD1 matches 8 bases. Per germline, CDR1 MDHEN and CDR2 SYDVKM. V lost 4 bases and J lost 6; bases outside the gene matches: 7. This CDR3 has 14 residues. The CDR3 reads CASSYYRGTKTQYF. DNA for the CDR3: TGTGCCAGCAGTTACTACAGGGGGACGAAGACCCAGTACTTC.

The chain carries TRBV2 and TRBJ1-2; 8 positions match TRBD1. The V and J ends lost 7 bases and 6 bases, in that order; junction bases with no gene match: 13. CDR3 length: 15 residues. Germline V gene lookup returns CDR1 SNHLY and CDR2 FYNNEI. CDR3 DNA: TGTGCCAGCATCCAAGAGGCAGGGGGCTGGGATGGCTACACCTTC. Its translation is CASIQEAGGWDGYTF.

V usage is TRBV5-1 and J usage is TRBJ2-5; D ambiguous. Trimming removed 4 bases from V and 2 bases from J, with 15 bases in between. There are 15 residues in the CDR3. Germline V gene lookup returns CDR1 SGHRS and CDR2 YFSETQ. As DNA, the CDR3 is TGCGCCAGCAGCGTGTCCTCGTCCGCGCAAGAGACCCAGTACTTC. Its protein is CASSVSSSAQETQYF.

Written as DNA, the CDR3 is TGCGCCAGCACCGTCGGGACAGGGTTGACTGAAGCTTTCTTT. It codes for CASTVGTGLTEAFF. The chain employs TRBV5-1 and TRBJ1-1, with 9 nucleotides matching TRBD1. This CDR3 region has 14 residues. The ends lost 6 bases at V and 5 bases at J; junction bases unmatched: 8. Per germline, CDR1 SGHRS and CDR2 YFSETQ. Drawing the rest from reference TRBV5-1 and TRBJ1-1, the complete variable domain is KAGVTQTPRYLIKTRGQQVTLSCSPISGHRSVSWYQQTPGQGLQFLFEYFSETQRNKGNFPGRFSGRQFSNSRSEMNVSTLELGDSALYLCASTVGTGLTEAFFGQGTRLTVV.

V and J are TRBV18 and TRBJ2-5, with TRBD2 matching 16 bases. Germline values: CDR1 KGHSH, CDR2 LQKENI. The CDR3 totals 18 residues. V was pared by 3 bases and J by 4 bases, with 8 bases of the junction left unmatched. The CDR3 region is CASSPPGLAGGPGETQYF. DNA for the CDR3: TGTGCCAGCTCACCCCCGGGACTAGCGGGAGGGCCCGGAGAGACCCAGTACTTC.

The chain combines TRBV27 with TRBJ1-1, with TRBD1 identical over 8 bases. V shed 5 bases and J 6 bases; nucleotides not matched to a gene: 11. The CDR3 totals 15 residues. Germline loops: CDR1 MNHEY, CDR2 SMNVEV (reference sequence). CDR3 in DNA: TGTGCCAGCAGTCCACGGACAGGGAATGAGGCTGAAGCTTTCTTT. Translating it yields CASSPRTGNEAEAFF.

This CDR3 is CASSRAYRDEKLFF. The CDR3 DNA follows: TGTGCCAGCAGCCGAGCCTATCGGGATGAAAAACTGTTTTTT. The chain recombines TRBV11-2 with TRBJ1-4; D is unresolved. The germline CDR1 and CDR2 sequences are SGHAT and FQNNGV. The CDR3 sequence is 14 residues long. V was pared by 5 bases and J by 6 bases, with 13 bases between.

The chain couples TRBV2 to TRBJ1-1; D is ambiguous. Germline-derived CDR1 and CDR2 are SNHLY and FYNNEI. Trimming left V 4 bases short and J 11 bases short, with 14 bases between. The CDR3 has 12 residues. CDR3 in amino acids: CASSAPPSGAFF. The CDR3, as DNA: TGTGCCAGCAGTGCCCCCCCCTCGGGTGCTTTCTTT.

This chain links TRBV4-1 with TRBJ1-2; D gene unclear. Germline CDR1 and CDR2: MGHRA and YSYEKL. V gave up 6 bases and J gave up 6 bases, with 23 bases separating them. This CDR3 is 16 amino acids long. Here the CDR3 reads CASSPRVGTRGHGYTF. CDR3 coding DNA: TGCGCCAGCAGTCCTCGGGTCGGCACCCGAGGACATGGCTACACCTTC.

The CDR3 protein is CAWREWTGSYEQYF. CDR3 DNA: TGTGCCTGGAGAGAGTGGACGGGCTCCTACGAGCAGTACTTC. The V call is TRBV30, the J call TRBJ2-7; D not certain. This CDR3 region has 14 residues. The V end lost 3 bases, the J end lost 0 bases, and 12 bases lay between the germline ends. Germline V lookup: CDR1 GTSNPN, CDR2 SVGIG (reference sequence).

The CDR3 nucleotides are TGCGCCAGCAGCCAAGATACACACAGGACTAGCACAGATACGCAGTATTTT. This encodes CASSQDTHRTSTDTQYF. The V call is TRBV4-3, the J call TRBJ2-3; the D call may be TRBD1 or TRBD2 (5 bases each). Germline assignment: CDR1 LGHNA and CDR2 YSLEER. This CDR3 comprises 17 residues. With 0 bases removed from V and 0 bases from J, the gap between germline ends came to 13 bases.

This sequence joins TRBV28 and TRBJ1-2, with D maybe TRBD1 (5 bases). Germline V gene lookup returns CDR1 MDHEN and CDR2 SYDVKM. V was shortened by 6 bases and J by 4 bases, with 12 bases between the two germline ends. CDR3 length: 13 residues. The CDR3 DNA reads TGTGCCAGCAGATCGACAGCGCCCTATGGCTACACCTTC. This gives the protein CASRSTAPYGYTF.

This CDR3 is CASSQDSGGVPYEQYF. The CDR3 DNA is TGTGCCAGCAGCCAAGATTCGGGGGGCGTCCCCTACGAGCAGTACTTC. The chain combines TRBV4-2 with TRBJ2-7; TRBD2 might be the D (7 bases). The length of the CDR3 is 16 residues. Trimming took off 0 bases at V and 2 bases at J, with 14 bases between the two ends. The germline V gene encodes CDR1 LGHNA and CDR2 YNFKEQ.

The chain employs TRBV29-1 and TRBJ1-6, with a possible D match to TRBD1 (5 bases). Germline assignment: CDR1 SQVTM and CDR2 ANQGSEA. The length of the CDR3 is 15 residues. The V and J ends lost 3 bases and 7 bases respectively, with 16 bases between them. The CDR3 is CSVDCWGRQNSPLHF. The CDR3 nucleotides read TGCAGCGTTGACTGTTGGGGACGGCAAAATTCACCCCTCCACTTT.

The chain combines TRBV28 with TRBJ1-3; tentatively, D is TRBD1 (5 bases). V lost 3 bases and J 1 base, leaving 10 bases between the germline ends. Looked up from germline, CDR1 is MDHEN and CDR2 is SYDVKM. The CDR3 is made up of 15 amino acids. DNA of the CDR3: TGTGCCAGCAGTTTCGTAGCAGGGTCTGGAAACACCATATATTTT. Its translation is CASSFVAGSGNTIYF.

The J gene is TRBJ2-1, the V gene TRBV4-1; tentative D call: TRBD1 (6 bases). The CDR3 consists of 16 residues. V was clipped by 1 base and J by 3 bases, with 13 bases between them. Germline CDR1 and CDR2: MGHRA and YSYEKL. CDR3 in DNA: TGCGCCAGCAGCCAAGTAGGCGACAGGAGCTACAATGAGCAGTTCTTC. Its protein is CASSQVGDRSYNEQFF.

The chain carries TRBV19 and TRBJ2-1, with 7 bases fitting TRBD2. Germline values: CDR1 LNHDA, CDR2 SQIVND (reference sequence). This CDR3 has 17 amino acids. The V gene end was trimmed by 5 bases and the J gene end by 7 bases; junction bases not matched to a gene: 17. The CDR3 loop reads CASSDPLGRAVSNEQFF. The DNA of the CDR3 is TGTGCCAGTAGTGACCCGTTGGGGAGGGCCGTGTCGAATGAGCAGTTCTTC.

V is TRBV27 and J is TRBJ2-7; D may be TRBD1 (5 bases). V was pared by 3 bases and J by 1 base, with 10 bases between. From germline, CDR1 is MNHEY and CDR2 SMNVEV (reference sequence). The CDR3 spans 14 residues. The CDR3 here is CASSFRPGSYEQYF. CDR3 in DNA: TGTGCCAGCAGTTTTCGGCCAGGGTCCTACGAGCAGTACTTC.

CDR3 in amino acids: CASSRQGTFLSYEQYF. The CDR3, as DNA: TGTGCCAGCAGTCGTCAGGGGACCTTTCTATCCTACGAGCAGTACTTC. V is TRBV27 and J is TRBJ2-7, with TRBD1 as a possible D gene (6 bases). Germline loops: CDR1 MNHEY, CDR2 SMNVEV (reference sequence). There are 16 residues in the CDR3. V lost 5 bases and J 1 base, leaving 18 bases between the germline ends.

The rearrangement links TRBV4-1 to TRBJ2-3; TRBD2 matches at 8 bases. Germline CDR1 and CDR2: MGHRA and YSYEKL. The CDR3 is made up of 19 amino acids. Trimming cost V 1 base and J 2 bases; bases outside gene matches: 14. CDR3 loop: CASSQGHQRPSGYTDTQYF. The CDR3 DNA reads as TGCGCCAGCAGCCAAGGACACCAGAGACCTAGCGGGTACACAGATACGCAGTATTTT.

The gene calls are TRBV28 and TRBJ1-6; a weak D match, TRBD1 (6 bases). CDR1 and CDR2 from the germline V gene are MDHEN and SYDVKM. V lost 6 bases and J lost 7, with 13 bases in between. This CDR3 region has 14 residues. The CDR3 DNA is TGTGCCAGCAGCGAAACAGGGATCAATTCACCCCTCCACTTT. Its protein product is CASSETGINSPLHF.

This chain connects TRBV27 to TRBJ2-5; D might be TRBD1 or TRBD2, each matching 7 bases. CDR1 and CDR2 from the germline V gene are MNHEY and SMNVEV (reference sequence). Trimming took 5 bases from V and 7 from J, leaving 17 bases between them. This CDR3 spans 14 amino acids. Written as DNA, the CDR3 is TGTGCCAGCAGTCCGACAGGGAGGGATGCGACCCAGTACTTC. This gives the protein CASSPTGRDATQYF.

In regard to this clone: This sample also contains other DNA sequences that code for the same CDR3. The chain carries TRBV30 and TRBJ2-1, with 9 bases lining up with TRBD2. The CDR3 extends over 17 amino acids. Per germline, CDR1 GTSNPN and CDR2 SVGIG (reference sequence). Losses at the gene ends were 0 bases for V and 6 bases for J; bases not matched to a gene: 12. DNA for the CDR3: TGTGCCTGGAGTGTACGGGTTGGACTAGCGTTGTTCAATGAGCAGTTCTTC. Its translation is CAWSVRVGLALFNEQFF.

This clone was seen only a few times. Additional DNA sequences in this sample encode the identical CDR3. The chain links TRBV18 to TRBJ2-7, with D perhaps TRBD2 (5 bases). V gave up 2 bases and J gave up 3 bases, with 5 bases separating them. Germline V gene lookup returns CDR1 KGHSH and CDR2 LQKENI. This CDR3 region has 12 residues. In DNA, the CDR3 is TGTGCCAGCTCACCAGGGAGCTACGAGCAGTACTTC. It specifies CASSPGSYEQYF. The full variable domain, in which reference TRBV18 and TRBJ2-7 provide the parts outside the CDR3, is NAGVMQNPRHLVRRRGQEARLRCSPMKGHSHVYWYRQLPEEGLKFMVYLQKENIIDESGMPKERFSAEFPKEGPSILRIQQVVRGDSAAYFCASSPGSYEQYFGPGTRLTVT.

The chain couples TRBV28 to TRBJ1-2; possibly TRBD1 for D (5 bases). Germline CDR1 reads MDHEN; CDR2 reads SYDVKM. V was trimmed by 4 bases and J by 4 bases, leaving 19 bases between them. The CDR3 sequence is 16 residues long. DNA for the CDR3: TGTGCCAGCAGTTCAACCGGGACGCGCGAGGGCTATGGCTACACCTTC. Translating it yields CASSSTGTREGYGYTF.

The gene calls are TRBV7-2 and TRBJ2-4, with D unclear. The CDR3 consists of 13 residues. V was shortened by 4 bases and J by 3 bases, with 7 bases between the two germline ends. Germline loops: CDR1 SGHTA, CDR2 FQGNSA. In nucleotides, the CDR3 is TGTGCCAGCAGCTCCTTGGGCAAAAACATTCAGTACTTC. This translates into CASSSLGKNIQYF.